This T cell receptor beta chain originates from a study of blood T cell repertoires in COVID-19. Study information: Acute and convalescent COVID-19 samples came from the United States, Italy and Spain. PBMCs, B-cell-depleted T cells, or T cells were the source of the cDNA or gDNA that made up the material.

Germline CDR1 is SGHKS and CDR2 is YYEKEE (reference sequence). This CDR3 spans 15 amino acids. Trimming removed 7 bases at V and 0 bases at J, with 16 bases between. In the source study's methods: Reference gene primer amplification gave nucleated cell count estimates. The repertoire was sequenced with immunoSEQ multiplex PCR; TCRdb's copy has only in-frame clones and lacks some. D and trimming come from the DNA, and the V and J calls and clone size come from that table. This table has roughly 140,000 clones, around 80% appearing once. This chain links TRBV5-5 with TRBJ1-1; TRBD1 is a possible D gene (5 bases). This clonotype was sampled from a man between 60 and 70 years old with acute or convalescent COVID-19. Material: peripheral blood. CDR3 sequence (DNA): TGTGCCAGCGCCGCGGGACCTTTAGTGAACACTGAAGCTTTCTTT. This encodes CASAAGPLVNTEAFF.